This T cell receptor beta chain was obtained from a study of CD8 T cells in ankylosing spondylitis (dated by TCRdb to 2016 to 2017). About the full investigation: T cell receptor beta repertoires were profiled in healthy donors and ankylosing spondylitis patients so that disease-linked TCR variants could be found. The full study cohort comprised some 27 ankylosing spondylitis patients and over 95 healthy donors. Peripheral blood was sampled, and synovial fluid was additionally collected from ankylosing spondylitis patients. The study at large found these results: Blood from ankylosing spondylitis patients appeared to be characterized by a TCR beta motif made up of 8 or 9 highly homologous amino acid variants. Some motif variants were previously reported in synovial fluid and blood of reactive arthritis patients, suggesting common disease-initiation mechanisms. A CD8+ phenotype was shown by the disease-linked clones, which were found at relatively low frequencies in peripheral blood. Significant enrichment of the disease-linked clones was reported in matched synovial fluid samples from ankylosing spondylitis patients.

Measured from the cysteine to the phenylalanine, the CDR3 is 15 residues long. Only CDR3 DNA is held: 45 bases, read in frame from base 1. At the junction V is shortened by 5 bases and J by 4 bases, with 18 bases in between. CDR1 and CDR2 are read off the germline V gene as SQVTM and ANQGSEA. The instrument was an Illumina HiSeq 2500. TCR beta libraries were prepared by quantitative 5'-RACE with molecular barcodes. Regarding the original processing steps: A new computational method based on a probabilistic model of VDJ rearrangement was used to identify disease-linked TCR variants. TCRdb passed the public sequencing reads through fastp at Q25 and MiXCR, retaining productive beta sequences. Duplicate CDR3 protein sequences are folded into a single record with the most common DNA and genes. These V and J calls derive from TCRdb rather than the authors' analysis. The sample records 75,000 to 95,000 distinct CDR3 sequences, around 8.5% of which are singletons. The top ten clones comprise 25% to 35% of the sample.

This clonotype was counted many times. Its recognized antigen is unknown. No qualities accompany the bases; no much larger clone lies one base away. The specimen sequenced was blood, either unsorted or a sorted T cell fraction (not recorded which). In this chain, TRBV29-1 is recombined with TRBJ2-1, with TRBD2 perhaps the D gene, on 6 matching bases. The source of this sequence is a male donor with ankylosing spondylitis. The CDR3 reads as follows: CSVPLGEESYNEQFF. The nucleotides are TGCAGCGTTCCCTTGGGGGAGGAAAGTTACAATGAGCAGTTCTTC.